This T cell receptor beta chain came from a study of blood T cell repertoires in COVID-19. Whole-study context: Both acute and convalescent COVID-19 samples were obtained from the United States, Italy and Spain. The analysed material was cDNA or gDNA that came from T cells, B-cell-depleted T cells, or PBMCs.

V was clipped by 3 bases and J by 4 bases, with 21 bases between them. The CDR3 totals 16 residues. CDR1 is DFQATT and CDR2 is SNEGSKA in the germline V gene (reference sequence). Per the original data handling: Amplifying reference gene primers gave estimates of nucleated cell counts. Libraries were prepared by immunoSEQ multiplex PCR; TCRdb keeps only in-frame clonotypes and omits some of them. That table furnishes V, J and clone size, whereas the DNA furnished D and trimming. Here the sample spans 35,000 to 50,000 clones, roughly 87% being singletons. The J gene is TRBJ2-5, the V gene TRBV20-1, with D possibly being TRBD2 (6 bases). This TCR was recovered from a man in his 60s with active COVID-19. The source material was peripheral blood. In DNA form, the CDR3 reads TGCAGTGCTAGTCACGAAACTAGCAGATCGGGAGAGACCCAGTACTTC. Encoded protein: CSASHETSRSGETQYF.